This is a list of T cell receptor beta chains from one sample in a study of CD8+ T cells in alopecia areata. Libraries were prepared by immunoSEQ multiplex PCR; TCRdb keeps only in-frame clonotypes and omits some of them. The sample holds 200,000 or so clones, over 45% seen once. The starting material was CD4+ T cells sorted from blood, obtained at week 24, from a patient treated with tofacitinib. All receptors derive from a human donor with alopecia areata. The CDR3 runs from the conserved cysteine through the conserved F or W. A D gene is named only where the DNA matches it firmly. Not every row has a clone size; where given, it reads once, few, many or a size class.

>TRBD1|TRBJ1-2|TRBV2|NA
CASSLGTGSRGYTF
TGTGCCAGCAGCCTGGGGACAGGCTCCCGGGGCTACACCTTC
>TRBD2|TRBJ2-5|TRBV25-1|NA
CASSGRTSGGAETQYF
TGTGCCAGCAGTGGACGGACTAGCGGGGGGGCCGAGACCCAGTACTTC
>NA|TRBJ1-2|TRBV5-1|NA
CASSLAGVGGYTF
TGCGCCAGCAGCTTGGCAGGGGTAGGAGGCTACACCTTC
>NA|TRBJ2-1|TRBV10-3|NA
CATTRELYNEQFF
TGTGCCACAACACGGGAACTCTACAATGAGCAGTTCTTC
>NA|TRBJ2-5|TRBV29-1|NA
CSVEGETQYF
TGCAGCGTTGAAGGAGAGACCCAGTACTTC
>NA|TRBJ2-5|TRBV29-1|NA
CSVVRTSETQYF
TGCAGCGTTGTCAGGACTTCGGAGACCCAGTACTTC
>NA|TRBJ2-3|TRBV9|NA
CASSVSGLSTDTQYF
TGTGCCAGCAGCGTCTCGGGATTAAGCACAGATACGCAGTATTTT
>NA|TRBJ2-3|TRBV9|few
CASSYGTSATDTQYF
TGTGCCAGCAGCTATGGGACCTCGGCTACAGATACGCAGTATTTT
>TRBD1|TRBJ1-1|TRBV25-1|NA
CASMRGQGLEAFF
TGTGCCAGCATGCGCGGACAGGGGCTGGAAGCTTTCTTT
>TRBD2|TRBJ2-5|TRBV5-4|NA
CASSTGTSGGQTQYF
TGTGCCAGCAGCACCGGGACTAGCGGGGGACAGACCCAGTACTTC
>NA|TRBJ2-1|TRBV7-2|few
CASTFGGSYNEQFF
TGTGCCAGCACCTTCGGGGGCTCCTACAATGAGCAGTTCTTC
>NA|TRBJ2-5|TRBV5-6|NA
CASSAGNQETQYF
TGTGCCAGCAGCGCAGGGAACCAAGAGACCCAGTACTTC
>NA|TRBJ1-5|TRBV30|NA
CAWGVGNSNQPQHF
TGTGCCTGGGGAGTTGGGAATAGCAATCAGCCCCAGCATTTT
>TRBD2|TRBJ2-3|TRBV5-1|NA
CASSKLPGLAGGTGTDTQYF
TGCGCCAGCAGCAAACTTCCGGGACTAGCGGGAGGTACGGGGACAGATACGCAGTATTTT
>NA|TRBJ2-3|TRBV2|NA
CASTSEGRDTQYF
TGTGCCTCTACTTCCGAGGGAAGGGATACGCAGTATTTT
>NA|TRBJ2-7|TRBV25-1|NA
CASSESTDTYEQYF
TGTGCCAGCAGTGAATCCACGGATACCTACGAGCAGTACTTC
>TRBD2|TRBJ2-7|TRBV5-1|NA
CASSRPRGLAESVEQYF
TGCGCCAGCAGCCGCCCGAGGGGACTAGCGGAGTCGGTCGAGCAGTACTTC
>TRBD2|TRBJ2-3|TRBV2|NA
CASIMERDQDTQYF
TGTGCCAGCATAATGGAGCGGGACCAAGATACGCAGTATTTT
>NA|TRBJ2-3|TRBV5-4|few
CASKEGGDTQYF
TGTGCCAGCAAAGAAGGGGGAGATACGCAGTATTTT
>NA|TRBJ2-2|TRBV5-4|few
CASSLGVGTGELFF
TGTGCCAGCAGCTTGGGGGTCGGCACCGGGGAGCTGTTTTTT
>NA|TRBJ2-6|TRBV28|NA
CASTITRVSGANVLTF
TGTGCCAGCACCATCACGAGGGTGTCTGGGGCCAACGTCCTGACTTTC
>TRBD1|TRBJ2-2|TRBV5-1|NA
CASSSGTVNTGELFF
TGCGCCAGCAGCTCCGGGACAGTTAACACCGGGGAGCTGTTTTTT
>NA|TRBJ2-6|TRBV25-1|NA
CASSDPRVGANVLTF
TGTGCCAGCAGTGATCCCAGGGTTGGGGCCAACGTCCTGACTTTC
>NA|TRBJ2-5|TRBV7-2|NA
CASKKGEAQETQYF
TGTGCCAGCAAAAAGGGGGAAGCCCAAGAGACCCAGTACTTC
>NA|TRBJ1-2|TRBV5-1|NA
CASSPERYGYTF
TGCGCCAGCAGCCCTGAGCGCTATGGCTACACCTTC
>TRBD1|TRBJ1-2|TRBV4-1|NA
CASSPPPERTRTGMDGYTF
TGCGCCAGCAGCCCACCACCCGAACGGACCCGGACAGGGATGGATGGCTACACCTTC
>NA|TRBJ2-7|TRBV5-1|NA
CASSLDRRRDRNEQYF
TGCGCCAGCAGCTTGGATCGCCGGAGGGATAGGAACGAGCAGTACTTC
>TRBD1|TRBJ1-1|TRBV4-1|NA
CASRRRTGDNTEAFF
TGCGCCAGCAGACGAAGGACAGGGGATAACACTGAAGCTTTCTTT
>NA|TRBJ1-2|TRBV4-1|NA
CASSQGQINYGYTF
TGCGCCAGCAGCCAAGGGCAGATTAACTATGGCTACACCTTC
>TRBD2|TRBJ2-6|TRBV7-3|NA
CASAAGAGANVLTF
TGTGCCAGCGCGGCGGGGGCTGGGGCCAACGTCCTGACTTTC
>TRBD1|TRBJ2-7|TRBV18|NA
CASSPRADRGSSYEQYF
TGTGCCAGCTCACCACGGGCGGACAGGGGGAGCTCCTACGAGCAGTACTTC